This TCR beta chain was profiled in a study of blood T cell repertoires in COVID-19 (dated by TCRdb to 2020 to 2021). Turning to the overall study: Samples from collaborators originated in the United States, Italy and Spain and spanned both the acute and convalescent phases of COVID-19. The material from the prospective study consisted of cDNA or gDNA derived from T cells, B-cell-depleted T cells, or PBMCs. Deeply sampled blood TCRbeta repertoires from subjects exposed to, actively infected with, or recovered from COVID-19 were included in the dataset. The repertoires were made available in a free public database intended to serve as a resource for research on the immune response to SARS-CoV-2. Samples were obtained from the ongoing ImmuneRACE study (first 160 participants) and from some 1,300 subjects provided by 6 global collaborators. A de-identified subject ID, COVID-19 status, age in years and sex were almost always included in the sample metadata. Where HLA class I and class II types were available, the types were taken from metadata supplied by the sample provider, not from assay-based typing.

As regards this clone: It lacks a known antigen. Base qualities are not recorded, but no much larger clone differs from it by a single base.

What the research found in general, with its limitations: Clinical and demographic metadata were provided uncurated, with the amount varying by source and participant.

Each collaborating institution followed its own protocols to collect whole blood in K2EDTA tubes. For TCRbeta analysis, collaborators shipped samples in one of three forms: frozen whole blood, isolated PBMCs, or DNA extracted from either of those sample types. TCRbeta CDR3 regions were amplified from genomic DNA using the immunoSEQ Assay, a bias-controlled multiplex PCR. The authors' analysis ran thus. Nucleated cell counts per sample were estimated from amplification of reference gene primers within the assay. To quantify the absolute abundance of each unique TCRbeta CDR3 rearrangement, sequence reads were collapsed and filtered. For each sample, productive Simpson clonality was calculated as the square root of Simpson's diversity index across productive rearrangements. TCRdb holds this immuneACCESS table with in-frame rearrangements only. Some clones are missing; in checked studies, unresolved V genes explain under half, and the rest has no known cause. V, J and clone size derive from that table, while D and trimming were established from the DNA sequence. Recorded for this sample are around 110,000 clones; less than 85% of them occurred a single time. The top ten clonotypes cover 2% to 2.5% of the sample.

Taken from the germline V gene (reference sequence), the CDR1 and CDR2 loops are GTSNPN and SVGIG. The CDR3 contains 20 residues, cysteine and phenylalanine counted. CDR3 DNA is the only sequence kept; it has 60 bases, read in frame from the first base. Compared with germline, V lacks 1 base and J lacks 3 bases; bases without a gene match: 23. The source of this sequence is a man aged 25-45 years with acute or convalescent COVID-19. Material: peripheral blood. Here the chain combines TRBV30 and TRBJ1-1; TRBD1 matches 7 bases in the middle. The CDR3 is CAWSGDGYKAGGIGHTEAFF. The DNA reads TGTGCCTGGAGTGGGGACGGATATAAGGCAGGGGGGATTGGCCACACTGAAGCTTTCTTT.